Described below is a single T cell receptor (beta chain) sequence and its context. Germline assignment: CDR1 MNHEY and CDR2 SMNVEV (reference sequence). The CDR3 length is 15 residues. V gave up 0 bases and J gave up 4 bases, with 12 bases separating them. This entry is derived from a study of blood T cell repertoires in COVID-19. On the study more broadly: Sample material is recorded as cDNA or gDNA derived from T cells, B-cell-depleted T cells, or PBMCs.

Per the original data handling: Estimates of nucleated cell counts were drawn from the amplification of reference gene primers. Sequencing was performed with immunoSEQ multiplex PCR; in TCRdb, only in-frame clones are kept and a portion is missing. D and trimming were read from the DNA, whereas the V and J calls and clone size are those reported in that table. There are some 280,000 clones in the sample; about 89% occur only once, and approximately 12% lies in the top ten. The material sequenced was peripheral blood. This sequence was found in a woman aged 55-69 years with acute or convalescent COVID-19. This sequence joins TRBV27 and TRBJ2-5, with D tentatively TRBD2 (5 bases). The CDR3 nucleotides read TGTGCCAGCAGTTTATCGCGGCAGAGGGCAGAGACCCAGTACTTC. It translates to CASSLSRQRAETQYF.